Below, 4 T cell receptor beta chains from the same sample are listed, as sequenced in a study of blood T cell repertoires in COVID-19. The method was immunoSEQ multiplex PCR; TCRdb's version includes in-frame clones alone and lacks a portion of them. This table holds roughly 330,000 clones, about 85% found once. Sequenced: PBMCs or T cells enriched from blood (not recorded which). These receptors were collected from a woman aged 25 to 45 who had recovered from COVID-19.

The rearrangement joins TRBV18 to TRBJ1-1, with 8 bases that match TRBD1. The CDR3 consists of 15 residues. Germline trimming cut 3 bases from V and 3 bases from J; bases unmatched to any gene: 6. Per the germline V gene, CDR1 is KGHSH and CDR2 is LQKENI. The CDR3 loop is CASSPSTGGYTEAFF. The CDR3 DNA follows: TGTGCCAGCTCACCGAGTACAGGGGGTTACACTGAAGCTTTCTTT.

This rearrangement joins TRBV9 to TRBJ2-1; 8 bases map to TRBD2. The germline V gene has CDR1 SGDLS and CDR2 YYNGEE. This CDR3 comprises 15 residues. V was clipped by 4 bases and J by 0 bases; unmatched bases: 3. CDR3 sequence (DNA): TGTGCCAGCAGCCCGGGGGGGAGCTCCTACAATGAGCAGTTCTTC. It yields the protein CASSPGGSSYNEQFF.

The count of this clone is one. V and J are TRBV4-1 and TRBJ1-2; possibly TRBD1 for D (5 bases). CDR1 MGHRA and CDR2 YSYEKL come from the germline V gene. The CDR3 is 15 residues long. Trimming took off 1 base at V and 6 bases at J, with 15 bases between the two ends. CDR3 sequence: CASSQVGRGVNGYTF. The DNA for the CDR3 is TGCGCCAGCAGCCAAGTCGGGAGGGGAGTGAATGGCTACACCTTC.

This chain links TRBV7-9 with TRBJ1-1, with D maybe TRBD1 (5 bases). Between the trimmed V and J ends, which lost 3 bases and 4 bases, there was a span of 12 bases. The CDR3 has 14 residues. From germline, CDR1 is SEHNR and CDR2 FQNEAQ (reference sequence). As DNA, the CDR3 is TGTGCCAGCAGCTTCGGGGGGGTAGGCACTGAAGCTTTCTTT. Translation gives CASSFGGVGTEAFF.